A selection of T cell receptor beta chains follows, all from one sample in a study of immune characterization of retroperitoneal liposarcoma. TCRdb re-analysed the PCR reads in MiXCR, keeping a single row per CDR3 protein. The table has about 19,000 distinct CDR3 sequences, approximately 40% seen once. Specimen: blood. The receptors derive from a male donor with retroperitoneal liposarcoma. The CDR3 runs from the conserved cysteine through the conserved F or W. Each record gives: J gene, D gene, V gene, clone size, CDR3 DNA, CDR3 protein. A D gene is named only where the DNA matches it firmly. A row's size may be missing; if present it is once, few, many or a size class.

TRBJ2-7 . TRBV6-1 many TGTGCCAGCAGTGAAAGGGGAACCGGGGCCTACGAGCAGTACTTC CASSERGTGAYEQYF
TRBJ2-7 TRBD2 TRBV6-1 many TGTGCCAGCAGGACTAGCAGCACCTACGAGCAGTACTTC CASRTSSTYEQYF
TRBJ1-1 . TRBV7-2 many TGTGCCAGCAGCTTTTGGACGAACACTGAAGCTTTCTTT CASSFWTNTEAFF
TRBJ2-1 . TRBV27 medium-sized TGTGCCAGCAGTTTTGGACGGACAGAGCAGTTCTTC CASSFGRTEQFF
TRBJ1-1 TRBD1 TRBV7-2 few TGTGCCAGCAGTCCCCACAGGGGGTTGAACACTGAAGCTTTCTTT CASSPHRGLNTEAFF
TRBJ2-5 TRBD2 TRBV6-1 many TGTGCCAGCAGTGAAGTGCATAGCGGGGGGTCAGCTAATGAGCAGTACTTC CASSEVHSGGSANEQYF
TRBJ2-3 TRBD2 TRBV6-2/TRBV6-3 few TGTGCCAGTGACATACTGAGAGGGACTAGCGGAAGCACAGATACGCAGTATTTT CASDILRGTSGSTDTQYF
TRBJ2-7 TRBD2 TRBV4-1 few TGTGCCAGCAGCCAAGACCCCAGCGGGGGGTTCTACGAGCAGTACTTC CASSQDPSGGFYEQYF
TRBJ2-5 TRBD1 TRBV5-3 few TGTGCCAGCAGCTTGGACAGGGAGGCGCAAGAGACCCAGTACTTC CASSLDREAQETQYF
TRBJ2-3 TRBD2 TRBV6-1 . TGTGCCAGCAGACCCCTAGCGGGAGGGGGTGATACGCAGTATTTT CASRPLAGGGDTQYF
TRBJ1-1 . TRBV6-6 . TGTGCCAGCGGCAGGGGCACTGAAGCTTTCTTT CASGRGTEAFF
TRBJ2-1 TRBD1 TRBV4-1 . TGCGCCAGCAGCCAAGAGGGACAGGGGGTTCGTGAGCAGTTCTTC CASSQEGQGVREQFF
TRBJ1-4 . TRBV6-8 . TGTGCCAGCAGTACGACGGCACCAGAAAAACTGTTTTTT CASSTTAPEKLFF
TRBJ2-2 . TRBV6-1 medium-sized TGTGCCAGCAGTGAATCCGGGGACACCGGGGAGCTGTTTTTT CASSESGDTGELFF